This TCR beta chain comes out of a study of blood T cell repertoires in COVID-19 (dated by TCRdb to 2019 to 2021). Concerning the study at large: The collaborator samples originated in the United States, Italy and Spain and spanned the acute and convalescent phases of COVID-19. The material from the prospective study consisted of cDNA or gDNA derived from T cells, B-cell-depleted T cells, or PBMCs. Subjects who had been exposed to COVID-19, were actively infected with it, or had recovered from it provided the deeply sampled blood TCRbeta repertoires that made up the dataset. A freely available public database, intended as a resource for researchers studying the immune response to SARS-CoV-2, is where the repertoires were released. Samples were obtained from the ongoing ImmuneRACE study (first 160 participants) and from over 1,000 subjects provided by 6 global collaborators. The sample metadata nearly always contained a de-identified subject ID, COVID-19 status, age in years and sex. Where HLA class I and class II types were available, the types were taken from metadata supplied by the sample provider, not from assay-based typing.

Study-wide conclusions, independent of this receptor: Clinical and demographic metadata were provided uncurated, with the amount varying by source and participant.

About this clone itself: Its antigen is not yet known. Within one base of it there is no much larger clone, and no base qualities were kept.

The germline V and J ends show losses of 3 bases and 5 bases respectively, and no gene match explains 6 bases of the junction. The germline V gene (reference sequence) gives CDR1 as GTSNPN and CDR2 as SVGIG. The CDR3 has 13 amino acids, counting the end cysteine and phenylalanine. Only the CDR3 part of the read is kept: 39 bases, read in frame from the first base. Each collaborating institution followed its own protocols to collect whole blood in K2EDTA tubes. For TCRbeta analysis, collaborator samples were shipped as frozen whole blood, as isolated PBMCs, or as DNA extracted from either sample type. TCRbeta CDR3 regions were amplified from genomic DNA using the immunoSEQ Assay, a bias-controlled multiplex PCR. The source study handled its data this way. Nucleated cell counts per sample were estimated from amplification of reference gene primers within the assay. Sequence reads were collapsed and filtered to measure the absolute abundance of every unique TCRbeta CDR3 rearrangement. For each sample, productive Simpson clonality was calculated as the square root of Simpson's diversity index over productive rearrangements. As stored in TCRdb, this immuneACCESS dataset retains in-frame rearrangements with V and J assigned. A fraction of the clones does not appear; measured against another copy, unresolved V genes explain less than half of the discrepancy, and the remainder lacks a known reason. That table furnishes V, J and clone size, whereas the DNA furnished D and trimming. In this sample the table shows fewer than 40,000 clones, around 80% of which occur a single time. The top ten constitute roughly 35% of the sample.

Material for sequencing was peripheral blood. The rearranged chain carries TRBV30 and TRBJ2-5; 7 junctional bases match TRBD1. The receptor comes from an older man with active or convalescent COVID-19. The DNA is TGTGCCTGGAGGGCACAGGGGCGGGAGACCCAGTACTTC. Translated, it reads CAWRAQGRETQYF.